Following are 5 T cell receptor beta chains from one sample sequenced in a study of cytomegalovirus exposure and HLA in healthy donors. Here immunoSEQ multiplex PCR was the method, and the copy in TCRdb shows in-frame clones only, minus some. The table lists 250,000 to 400,000 clones, approximately 86% of them singletons. The sequenced sample consisted of PBMCs. The receptors come from a man aged 25-40 years in good health and CMV-seronegative.

This clone was counted a single time. The chain recombines TRBV10-3 with TRBJ1-5; possible D gene TRBD1, 5 bases. The length of the CDR3 is 14 residues. The germline V gene has CDR1 ENHRY and CDR2 SYGVKD. V was cut by 11 bases and J by 7 bases, with 21 bases left in between. The CDR3 DNA reads as TGTGCCGCCGGCTCTACCGAGTCAGGGCAGCCCCAGCATTTT. As protein: CAAGSTESGQPQHF.

The CDR3 DNA reads TGTGCCAGCAGTCTCGATGGACTAGCTGACGAGACCCAGTACTTC. It specifies CASSLDGLADETQYF. The chain carries TRBV7-9 and TRBJ2-5, with 8 nucleotides matching TRBD2. CDR3 length: 15 amino acids. Germline V lookup: CDR1 SEHNR, CDR2 FQNEAQ (reference sequence). The V and J ends lost 6 bases and 5 bases, in that order; junction bases with no gene match: 11.

CDR3: CASSPGHRNTEAFF. Here the CDR3 DNA reads TGTGCCAGCAGCCCGGGACACCGAAACACTGAAGCTTTCTTT. The chain couples TRBV7-6 to TRBJ1-1; D is perhaps TRBD1 (6 bases). Germline V gives CDR1 SGHVS, CDR2 FNYEAQ. The CDR3 covers 14 residues. The ends were cut back, 5 bases at V and 2 bases at J, with 12 bases in the middle.

This chain connects TRBV6-1 to TRBJ2-2; 9 bases are shared with TRBD1. With V trimmed by 9 bases and J by 7 bases, 6 bases remained unmatched. CDR3 length: 13 residues. Germline CDR1 MNHNS, CDR2 SASEGT. Written as DNA, the CDR3 is TGTGCCAGGGGGGACAGGGAAGACGGGGAGCTGTTTTTT. Translating gives CARGDREDGELFF.

The gene calls are TRBV6-5 and TRBJ1-1, with D unresolved. In germline, CDR1 is MNHEY, CDR2 SVGAGI. The CDR3 loop spans 14 amino acids. V gave up 3 bases and J gave up 1 base, with 9 bases separating them. CDR3 protein: CASSYEGGNTEAFF. In DNA form, the CDR3 reads TGTGCCAGCAGTTATGAGGGTGGGAACACTGAAGCTTTCTTT.